This T cell receptor beta chain was recorded in a study of healthy donors' naive CD4 and CD8 T cells. General study findings and limits: Bulk sequencing left alpha and beta chains unpaired.

With 6 bases removed from V and 4 bases from J, the gap between germline ends came to 9 bases. Per the germline V gene, CDR1 is SQVTM and CDR2 is ANQGSEA. The CDR3 has 11 amino acids. Starting from roughly 0.55 ug of total RNA, TCR libraries were made with linear amplification. TCRdb re-called the reads with MiXCR, one entry per CDR3 protein. The repertoire holds about 180,000 distinct CDR3 sequences, with around three quarters as singletons. Naive T cells were sorted: CD4+CD8-CD45RO-CD45RA+ for CD4+, CD8+CD4-CD45RA+CD27bright for CD8+. Turning to this clonotype: Its antigen is unknown.

The sequencing sample was made of naive CD4+ and CD8+ T cells sorted from blood, pooled from several donors. V gene TRBV29-1 combines with J gene TRBJ2-5; D remains ambiguous. The sequence came from a pool of human donors in good health; the sample pools cells from several healthy donors. CDR3 nucleotide sequence: TGCAGCGTCAACAGAGCAGAGACCCAGTACTTC. Translation: CSVNRAETQYF.